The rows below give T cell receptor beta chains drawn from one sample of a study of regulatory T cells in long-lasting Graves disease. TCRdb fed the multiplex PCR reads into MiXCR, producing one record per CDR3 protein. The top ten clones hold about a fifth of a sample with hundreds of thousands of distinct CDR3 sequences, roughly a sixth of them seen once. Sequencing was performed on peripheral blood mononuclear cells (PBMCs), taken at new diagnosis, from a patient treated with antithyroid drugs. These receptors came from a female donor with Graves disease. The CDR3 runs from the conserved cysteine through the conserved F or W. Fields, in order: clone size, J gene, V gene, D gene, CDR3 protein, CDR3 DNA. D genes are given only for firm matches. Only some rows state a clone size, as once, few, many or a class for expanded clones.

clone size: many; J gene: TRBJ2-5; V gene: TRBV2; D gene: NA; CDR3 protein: CASTLEAQETQYF; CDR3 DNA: TGTGCCAGCACCCTAGAGGCCCAAGAGACCCAGTACTTC
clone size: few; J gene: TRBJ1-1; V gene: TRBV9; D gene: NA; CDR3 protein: CASSVATSYEAFF; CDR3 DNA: TGTGCCAGCAGCGTAGCTACGAGCTATGAAGCTTTCTTT
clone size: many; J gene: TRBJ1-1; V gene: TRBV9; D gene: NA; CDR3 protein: CASSAGQVTEAFF; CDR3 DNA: TGTGCCAGCAGCGCGGGGCAAGTCACTGAAGCTTTCTTT
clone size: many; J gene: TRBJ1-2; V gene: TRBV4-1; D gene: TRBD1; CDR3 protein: CASSQLQGAPGYTF; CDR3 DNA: TGCGCCAGCAGCCAACTACAGGGGGCGCCTGGCTACACCTTC
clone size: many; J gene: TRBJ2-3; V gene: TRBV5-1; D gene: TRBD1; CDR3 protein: CASSFGTDSTDTQYF; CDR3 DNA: TGCGCCAGCAGCTTCGGGACAGATTCCACAGATACGCAGTATTTT
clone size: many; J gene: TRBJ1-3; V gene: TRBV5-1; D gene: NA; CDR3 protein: CASALSPGARGNTIYF; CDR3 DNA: TGCGCCAGCGCCCTGTCGCCGGGGGCGCGTGGAAACACCATATATTTT
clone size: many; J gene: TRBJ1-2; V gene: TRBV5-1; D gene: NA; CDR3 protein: CASSTLQNNYGYTF; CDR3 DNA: TGCGCCAGCAGCACCCTACAGAACAACTATGGCTACACCTTC
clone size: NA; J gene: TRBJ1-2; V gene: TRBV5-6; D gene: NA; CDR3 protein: CASNPWGGQKIYGYTF; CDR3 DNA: TGTGCCAGCAACCCCTGGGGGGGGCAGAAGATCTATGGCTACACCTTC
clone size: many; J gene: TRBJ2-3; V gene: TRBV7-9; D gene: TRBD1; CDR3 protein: CASSLGTGRVTDTQYF; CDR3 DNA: TGTGCCAGCAGCTTGGGGACAGGGAGGGTCACAGATACGCAGTATTTT
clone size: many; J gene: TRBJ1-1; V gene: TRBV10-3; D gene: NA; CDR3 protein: CASMREENTEAFF; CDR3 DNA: TGTGCCTCCATGAGAGAGGAGAACACTGAAGCTTTCTTT
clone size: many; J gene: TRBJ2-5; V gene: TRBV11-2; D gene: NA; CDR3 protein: CASSLGLAPETQYF; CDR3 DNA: TGTGCCAGCAGCTTAGGGCTAGCCCCAGAGACCCAGTACTTC
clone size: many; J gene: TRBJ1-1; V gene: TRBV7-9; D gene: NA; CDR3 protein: CASTEQADTEAFF; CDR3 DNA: TGTGCCAGCACTGAACAGGCCGACACTGAAGCTTTCTTT
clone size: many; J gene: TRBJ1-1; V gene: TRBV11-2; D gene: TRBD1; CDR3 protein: CASSSDRALTEAFF; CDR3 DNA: TGTGCCAGCAGCAGCGACAGGGCTCTAACTGAAGCTTTCTTT
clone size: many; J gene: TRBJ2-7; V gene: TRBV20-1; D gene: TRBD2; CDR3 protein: CSAGLAGAYEQYF; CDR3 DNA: TGCAGTGCGGGACTAGCGGGAGCCTACGAGCAGTACTTC
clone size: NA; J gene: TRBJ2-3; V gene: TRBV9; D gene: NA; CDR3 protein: CASSVSSGSTDTQYF; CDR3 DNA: TGTGCCAGCAGCGTAAGCAGCGGGAGCACAGATACGCAGTATTTT
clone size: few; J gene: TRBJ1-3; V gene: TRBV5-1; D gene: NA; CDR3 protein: CASSLETGSGNTIYF; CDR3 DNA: TGCGCCAGCAGCTTGGAGACAGGATCTGGAAACACCATATATTTT